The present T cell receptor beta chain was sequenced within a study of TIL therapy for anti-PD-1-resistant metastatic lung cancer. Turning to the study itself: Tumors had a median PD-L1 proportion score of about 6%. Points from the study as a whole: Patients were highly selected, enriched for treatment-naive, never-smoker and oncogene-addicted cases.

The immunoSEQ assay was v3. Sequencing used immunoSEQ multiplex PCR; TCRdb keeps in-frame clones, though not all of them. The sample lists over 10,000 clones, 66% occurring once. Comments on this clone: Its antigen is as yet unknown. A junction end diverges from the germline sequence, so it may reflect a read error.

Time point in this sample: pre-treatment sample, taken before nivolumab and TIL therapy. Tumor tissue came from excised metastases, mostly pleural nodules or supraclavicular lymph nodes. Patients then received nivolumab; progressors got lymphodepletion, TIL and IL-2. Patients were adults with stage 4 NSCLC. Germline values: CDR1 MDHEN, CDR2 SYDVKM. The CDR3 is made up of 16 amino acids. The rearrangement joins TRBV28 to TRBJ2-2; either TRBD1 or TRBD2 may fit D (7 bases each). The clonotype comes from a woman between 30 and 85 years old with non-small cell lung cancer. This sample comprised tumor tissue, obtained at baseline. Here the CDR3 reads CATTDREGTNAGELFF. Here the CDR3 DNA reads TGTGCCACTACAGACAGGGAGGGAACGAACGCCGGGGAGCTGTTTTTT.